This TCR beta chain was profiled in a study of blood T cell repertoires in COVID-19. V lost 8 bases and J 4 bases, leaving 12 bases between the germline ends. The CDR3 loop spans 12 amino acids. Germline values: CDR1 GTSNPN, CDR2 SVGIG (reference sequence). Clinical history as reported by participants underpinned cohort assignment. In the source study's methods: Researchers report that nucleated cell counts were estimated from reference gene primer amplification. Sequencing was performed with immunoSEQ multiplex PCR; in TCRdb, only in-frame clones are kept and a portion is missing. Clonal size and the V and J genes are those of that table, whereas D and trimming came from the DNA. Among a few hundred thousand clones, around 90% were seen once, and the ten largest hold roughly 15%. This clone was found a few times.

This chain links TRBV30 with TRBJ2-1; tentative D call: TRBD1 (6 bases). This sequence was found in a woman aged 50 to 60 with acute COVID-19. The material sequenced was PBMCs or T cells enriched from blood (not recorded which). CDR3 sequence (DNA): TGTGCCGGAAACAGGGAGTACAATGAGCAGTTCTTC. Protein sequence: CAGNREYNEQFF.